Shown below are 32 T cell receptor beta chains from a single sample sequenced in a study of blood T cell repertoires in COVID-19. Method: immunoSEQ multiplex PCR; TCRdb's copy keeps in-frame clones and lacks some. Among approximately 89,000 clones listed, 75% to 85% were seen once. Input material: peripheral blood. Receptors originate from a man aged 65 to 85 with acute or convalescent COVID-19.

The CDR3 coding sequence is TGTGCCAGCAGGAAAATTGGGGGGATCTCTGAAAAACTGTTTTTT. Residues: CASRKIGGISEKLFF. The J gene is TRBJ1-4, the V gene TRBV25-1; D may be TRBD1 (5 bases). This CDR3 comprises 15 residues. Trimming took 6 bases from V and 7 from J, leaving 18 bases between them. CDR1 is MGHDK and CDR2 is SYGVNS in the germline V gene.

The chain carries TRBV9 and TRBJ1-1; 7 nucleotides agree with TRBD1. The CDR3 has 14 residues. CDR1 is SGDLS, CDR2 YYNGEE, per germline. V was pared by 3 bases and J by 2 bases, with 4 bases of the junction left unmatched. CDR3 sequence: CASSADRANTEAFF. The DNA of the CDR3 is TGTGCCAGCAGCGCAGACAGGGCTAACACTGAAGCTTTCTTT.

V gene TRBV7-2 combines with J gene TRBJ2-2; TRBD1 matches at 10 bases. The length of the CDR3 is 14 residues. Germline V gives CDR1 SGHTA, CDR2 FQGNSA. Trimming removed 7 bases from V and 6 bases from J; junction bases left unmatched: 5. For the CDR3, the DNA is TGTGCCAGCATGGACAGGGGGAGCCCCGGGGAGCTGTTTTTT. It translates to CASMDRGSPGELFF.

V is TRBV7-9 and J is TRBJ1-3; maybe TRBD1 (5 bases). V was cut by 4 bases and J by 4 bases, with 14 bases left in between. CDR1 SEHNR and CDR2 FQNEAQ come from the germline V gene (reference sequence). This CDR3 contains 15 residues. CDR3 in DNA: TGTGCCAGCAGCTGGAGGGAATGGGACGGAAACACCATATATTTT. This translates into CASSWREWDGNTIYF.

The CDR3 bases are TGCAGTGTCCTGGGCGGGCGCGAGCAGTACTTC. Its protein is CSVLGGREQYF. This sequence joins TRBV20-1 and TRBJ2-7; possible D gene TRBD2, 5 bases. The CDR3 runs to 11 residues. Germline CDR1 and CDR2: DFQATT and SNEGSKA (reference sequence). Trimming removed 7 bases from V and 6 bases from J, with 13 bases in between.

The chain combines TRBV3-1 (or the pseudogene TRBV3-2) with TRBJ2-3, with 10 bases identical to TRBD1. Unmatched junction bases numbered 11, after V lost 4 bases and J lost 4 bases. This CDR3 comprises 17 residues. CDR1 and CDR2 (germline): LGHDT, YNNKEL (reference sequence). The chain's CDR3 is CASSRQLPGQGSDTQYF. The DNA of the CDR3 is TGTGCCAGCAGCCGCCAACTTCCGGGACAGGGGTCAGATACGCAGTATTTT.

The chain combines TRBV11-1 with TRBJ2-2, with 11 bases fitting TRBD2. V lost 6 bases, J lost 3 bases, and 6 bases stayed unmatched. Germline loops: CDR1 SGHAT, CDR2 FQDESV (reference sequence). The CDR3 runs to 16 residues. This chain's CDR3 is CASRIAGGQDTGELFF. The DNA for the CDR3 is TGTGCCAGCAGGATAGCGGGAGGGCAGGACACCGGGGAGCTGTTTTTT. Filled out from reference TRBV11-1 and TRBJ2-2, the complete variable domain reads EAEVAQSPRYKITEKSQAVAFWCDPISGHATLYWYRQILGQGPELLVQFQDESVVDDSQLPKDRFSAERLKGVDSTLKIQPAELGDSAMYLCASRIAGGQDTGELFFGEGSRLTVL.

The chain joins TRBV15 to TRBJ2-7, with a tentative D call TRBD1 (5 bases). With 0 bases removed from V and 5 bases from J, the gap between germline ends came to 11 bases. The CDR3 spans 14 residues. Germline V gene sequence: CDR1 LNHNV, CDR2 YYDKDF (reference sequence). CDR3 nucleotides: TGTGCCACCAGCAGAGACAGGGCGAGCGACGAGCAGTACTTC. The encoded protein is CATSRDRASDEQYF.

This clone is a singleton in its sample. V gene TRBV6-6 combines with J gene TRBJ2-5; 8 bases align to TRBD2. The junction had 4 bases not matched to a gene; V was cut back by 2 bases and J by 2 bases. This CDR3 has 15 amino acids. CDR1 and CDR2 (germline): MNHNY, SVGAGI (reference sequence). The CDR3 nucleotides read TGTGCCAGCAGTTACCAACGGGGGGGTCAAGAGACCCAGTACTTC. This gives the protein CASSYQRGGQETQYF.

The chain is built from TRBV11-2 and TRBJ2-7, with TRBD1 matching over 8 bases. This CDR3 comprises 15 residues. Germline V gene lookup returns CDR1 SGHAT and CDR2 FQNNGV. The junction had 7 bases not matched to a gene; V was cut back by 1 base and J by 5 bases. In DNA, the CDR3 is TGTGCCAGCAGCTTAGGCCAGGGGGCAGTGGACGAGCAGTACTTC. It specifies CASSLGQGAVDEQYF.

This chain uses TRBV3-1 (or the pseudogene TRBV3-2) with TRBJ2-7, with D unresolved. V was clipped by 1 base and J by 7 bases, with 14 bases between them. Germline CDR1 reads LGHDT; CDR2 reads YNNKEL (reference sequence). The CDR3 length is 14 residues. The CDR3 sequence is CASSQGSPLEEQYF. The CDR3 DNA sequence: TGTGCCAGCAGCCAAGGTTCACCCTTGGAGGAGCAGTACTTC.

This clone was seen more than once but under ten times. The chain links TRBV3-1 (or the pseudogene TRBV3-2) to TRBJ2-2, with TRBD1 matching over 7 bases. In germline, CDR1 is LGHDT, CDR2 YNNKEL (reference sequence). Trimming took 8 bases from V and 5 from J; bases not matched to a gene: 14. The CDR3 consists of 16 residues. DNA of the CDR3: TGTGCCAGCGCCCGCTCCGGGACAGATAGTACCGGGGAGCTGTTTTTT. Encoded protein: CASARSGTDSTGELFF.

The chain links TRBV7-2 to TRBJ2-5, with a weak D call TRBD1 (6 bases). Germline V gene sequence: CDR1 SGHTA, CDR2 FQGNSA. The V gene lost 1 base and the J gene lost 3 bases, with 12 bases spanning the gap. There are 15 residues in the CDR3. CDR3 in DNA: TGTGCCAGCAGCTTAGGTGGGGGCAGGGAAGAGACCCAGTACTTC. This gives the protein CASSLGGGREETQYF.

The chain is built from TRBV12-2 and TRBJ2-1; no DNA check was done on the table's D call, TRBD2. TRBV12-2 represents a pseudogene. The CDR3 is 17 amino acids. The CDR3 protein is CASRLALDPRPYNEQFF. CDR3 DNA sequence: TGTGCAAGTCGCTTAGCCCTAGATCCCCGACCTTACAATGAGCAGTTCTTC.

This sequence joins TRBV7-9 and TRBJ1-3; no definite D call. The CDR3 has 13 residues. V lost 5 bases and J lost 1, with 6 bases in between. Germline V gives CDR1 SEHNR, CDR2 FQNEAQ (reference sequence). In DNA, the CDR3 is TGTGCCAGCAGCCCTTCTTCTGGAAACACCATATATTTT. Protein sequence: CASSPSSGNTIYF.

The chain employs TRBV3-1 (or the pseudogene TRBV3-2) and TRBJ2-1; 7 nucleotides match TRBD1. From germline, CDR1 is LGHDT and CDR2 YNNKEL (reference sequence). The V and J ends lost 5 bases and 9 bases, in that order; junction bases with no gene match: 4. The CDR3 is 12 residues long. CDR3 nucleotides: TGTGCCAGCAGCGCACACAGGGGTGAGCAGTTCTTC. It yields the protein CASSAHRGEQFF.

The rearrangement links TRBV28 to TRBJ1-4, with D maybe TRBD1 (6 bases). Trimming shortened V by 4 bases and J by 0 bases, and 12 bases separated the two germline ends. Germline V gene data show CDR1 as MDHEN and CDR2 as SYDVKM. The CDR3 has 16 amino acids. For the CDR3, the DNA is TGTGCCAGCAGTTCGGCAGGGGCTGCAACTAATGAAAAACTGTTTTTT. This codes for CASSSAGAATNEKLFF. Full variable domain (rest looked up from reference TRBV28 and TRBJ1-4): DVKVTQSSRYLVKRTGEKVFLECVQDMDHENMFWYRQDPGLGLRLIYFSYDVKMKEKGDIPEGYSVSREKKERFSLILESASTNQTSMYLCASSSAGAATNEKLFFGSGTQLSVL.

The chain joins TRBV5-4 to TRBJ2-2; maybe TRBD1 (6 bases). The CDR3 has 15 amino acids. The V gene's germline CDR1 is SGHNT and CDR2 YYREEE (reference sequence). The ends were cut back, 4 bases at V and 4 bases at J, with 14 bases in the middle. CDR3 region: CASSQGPGRTGELFF. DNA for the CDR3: TGTGCCAGCAGCCAGGGGCCAGGGCGCACCGGGGAGCTGTTTTTT.

The CDR3 sequence: CASTAGRGGSYNSPLHF. In nucleotides, the CDR3 is TGTGCCAGCACCGCGGGGCGGGGGGGGTCCTATAATTCACCCCTCCACTTT. The rearrangement links TRBV7-2 to TRBJ1-6; D is possibly TRBD1 (5 bases). This CDR3 contains 17 residues. Per germline, CDR1 SGHTA and CDR2 FQGNSA. V gave up 7 bases and J gave up 1 base, with 17 bases separating them.

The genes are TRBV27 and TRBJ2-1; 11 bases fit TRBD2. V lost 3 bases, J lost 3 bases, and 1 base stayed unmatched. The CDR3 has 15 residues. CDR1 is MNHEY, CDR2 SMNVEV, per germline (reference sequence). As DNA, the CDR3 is TGTGCCAGCAGTTTCCTAGCGGGAGGCTACAATGAGCAGTTCTTC. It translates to CASSFLAGGYNEQFF.

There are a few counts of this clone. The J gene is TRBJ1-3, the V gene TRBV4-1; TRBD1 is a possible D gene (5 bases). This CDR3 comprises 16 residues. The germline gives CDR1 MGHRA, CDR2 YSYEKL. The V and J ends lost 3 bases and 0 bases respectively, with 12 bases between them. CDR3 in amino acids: CASSQVRQSSGNTIYF. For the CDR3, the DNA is TGCGCCAGCAGCCAGGTCAGACAGAGCTCTGGAAACACCATATATTTT.

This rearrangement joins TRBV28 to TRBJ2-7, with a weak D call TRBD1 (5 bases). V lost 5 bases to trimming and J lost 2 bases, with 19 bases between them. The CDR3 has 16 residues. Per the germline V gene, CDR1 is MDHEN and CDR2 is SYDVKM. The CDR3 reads CASSLPWPGQTYEQYF. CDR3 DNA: TGTGCCAGCAGTCTACCCTGGCCAGGGCAGACCTACGAGCAGTACTTC.

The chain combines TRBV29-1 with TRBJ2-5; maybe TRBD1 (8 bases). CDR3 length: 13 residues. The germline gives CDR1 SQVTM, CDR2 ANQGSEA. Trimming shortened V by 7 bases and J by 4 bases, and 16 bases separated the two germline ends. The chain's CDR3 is CSGLTGGGETQYF. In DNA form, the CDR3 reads TGCAGCGGGCTTACAGGGGGGGGAGAGACCCAGTACTTC.

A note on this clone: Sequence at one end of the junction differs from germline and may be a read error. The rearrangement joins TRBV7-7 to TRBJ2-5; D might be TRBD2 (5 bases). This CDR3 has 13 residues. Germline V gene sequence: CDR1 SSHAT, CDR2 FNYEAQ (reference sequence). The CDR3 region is CASSLALEETQYF. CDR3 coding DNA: TGTGCTAGCAGCTTAGCGCTAGAAGAGACCCAGTACTTC.

The chain's CDR3 is CSASTSGGSSYEQYF. The CDR3 nucleotides read TGCAGTGCGAGTACCAGCGGGGGGAGCTCCTACGAGCAGTACTTC. The V and J genes are TRBV20-1 and TRBJ2-7; 9 bases align to TRBD2. The germline V gene has CDR1 DFQATT and CDR2 SNEGSKA (reference sequence). V trimming: 6 bases; J trimming: 0 bases; junction bases outside the gene matches: 9. This CDR3 has 15 amino acids.

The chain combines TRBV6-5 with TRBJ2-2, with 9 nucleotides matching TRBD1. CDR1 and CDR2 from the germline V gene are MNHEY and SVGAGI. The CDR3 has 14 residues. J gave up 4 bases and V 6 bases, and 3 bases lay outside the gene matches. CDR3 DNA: TGTGCCAGCAGAGAGACAGGGGGCACCGGGGAGCTGTTTTTT. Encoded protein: CASRETGGTGELFF.

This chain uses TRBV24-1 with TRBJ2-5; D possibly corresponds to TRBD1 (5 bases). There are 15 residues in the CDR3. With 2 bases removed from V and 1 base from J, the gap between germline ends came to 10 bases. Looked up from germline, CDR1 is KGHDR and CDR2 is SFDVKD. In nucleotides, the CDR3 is TGTGCCACCAGTGATTCCACAGGTTCCCAAGAGACCCAGTACTTC. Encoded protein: CATSDSTGSQETQYF.

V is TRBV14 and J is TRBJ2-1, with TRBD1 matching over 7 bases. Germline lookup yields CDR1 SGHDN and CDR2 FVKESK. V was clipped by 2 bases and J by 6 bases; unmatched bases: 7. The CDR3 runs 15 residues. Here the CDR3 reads CASSQLQGLGNEQFF. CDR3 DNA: TGTGCCAGCAGCCAACTACAGGGGCTAGGCAATGAGCAGTTCTTC.

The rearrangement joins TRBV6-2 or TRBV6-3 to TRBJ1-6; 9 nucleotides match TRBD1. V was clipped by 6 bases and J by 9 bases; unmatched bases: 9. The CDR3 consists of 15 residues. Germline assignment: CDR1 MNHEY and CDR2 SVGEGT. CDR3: CASSDRDRDRSPLHF. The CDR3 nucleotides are TGTGCCAGCAGCGACCGGGACAGGGACCGTTCACCCCTCCACTTT.

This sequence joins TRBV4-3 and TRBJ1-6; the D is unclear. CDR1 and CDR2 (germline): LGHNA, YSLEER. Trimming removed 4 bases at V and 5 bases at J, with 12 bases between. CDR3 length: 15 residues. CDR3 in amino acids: CASSLDREHNSPLHF. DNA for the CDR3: TGCGCCAGCAGCCTCGACCGGGAACATAATTCACCCCTCCACTTT.

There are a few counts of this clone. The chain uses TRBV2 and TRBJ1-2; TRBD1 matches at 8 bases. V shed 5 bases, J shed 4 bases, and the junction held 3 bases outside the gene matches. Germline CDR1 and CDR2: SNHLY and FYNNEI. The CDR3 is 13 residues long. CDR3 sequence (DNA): TGTGCCAGCAGTCCGGACAGGGCCTATGGCTACACCTTC. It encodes CASSPDRAYGYTF.

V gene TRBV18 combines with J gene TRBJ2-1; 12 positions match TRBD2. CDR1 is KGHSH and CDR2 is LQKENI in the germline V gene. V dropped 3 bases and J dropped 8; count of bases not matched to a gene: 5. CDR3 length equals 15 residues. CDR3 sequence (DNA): TGTGCCAGCTCACCCCCGACTAGCGGGAGAGATGAGCAGTTCTTC. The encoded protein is CASSPPTSGRDEQFF. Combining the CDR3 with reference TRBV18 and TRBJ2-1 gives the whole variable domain NAGVMQNPRHLVRRRGQEARLRCSPMKGHSHVYWYRQLPEEGLKFMVYLQKENIIDESGMPKERFSAEFPKEGPSILRIQQVVRGDSAAYFCASSPPTSGRDEQFFGPGTRLTVL.